This T cell receptor (beta chain) was obtained from a study of T cell responses to AZD1222 COVID-19 vaccine. V was trimmed by 5 bases and J by 2 bases, leaving 13 bases between them. The CDR3 runs 14 residues. CDR1 and CDR2 (germline): SEHNR, FQNEAQ (reference sequence). Libraries were prepared by immunoSEQ multiplex PCR; TCRdb keeps only in-frame clonotypes and omits some of them. Of some 140,000 clones in the sample, over 75% were seen once. This clone turned up a few times. The chain joins TRBV7-9 to TRBJ2-7; a weak D match, TRBD1 (6 bases). The clonotype was recovered from an adult who received the AZD1222 COVID-19 vaccine. Sequenced material: peripheral blood, taken 28 days after the second AZD1222 dose. The CDR3 bases are TGTGCCAGCAGCAACAGGGTAAATCCCTACGAGCAGTACTTC. Amino acid sequence: CASSNRVNPYEQYF.